The 30 T cell receptor beta chains below all came from one sample that was sequenced in a study of T cell repertoires in cytomegalovirus infection. MiXCR, run by TCRdb on the reads, gives a single entry per CDR3 protein. The sample carries under 150,000 distinct CDR3 sequences, 20% to 30% recorded once. No antigens are known for them. Sequencing input: PBMCs, sequenced either directly or after in vitro stimulation (not recorded which). These TCRs come from a human donor in good health (CMV status not recorded). Some clones in this sample may be carry-over from other donors' samples.

The rearrangement links TRBV7-2 to TRBJ2-5; D is perhaps TRBD2 (6 bases). Germline-derived CDR1 and CDR2 are SGHTA and FQGNSA. The CDR3 length is 14 residues. The V gene lost 4 bases and the J gene lost 4 bases, with 13 bases spanning the gap. The CDR3 loop is CASSYRSGLETQYF. The CDR3 DNA is TGTGCCAGCAGCTACCGTAGCGGACTAGAGACCCAGTACTTC.

This clonotype was observed a few times. The J gene is TRBJ1-4, the V gene TRBV6-6; 12 nucleotides agree with TRBD1. After removal of 2 bases from V and 5 bases from J, the junction contained 6 bases not matched to a gene. There are 17 residues in the CDR3. Germline-derived CDR1 and CDR2 are MNHNY and SVGAGI (reference sequence). The CDR3 spells CASSYGDRGLGNEKLFF. DNA for the CDR3: TGTGCCAGCAGTTACGGGGACAGGGGGCTAGGAAATGAAAAACTGTTTTTT.

Ten or more counts support this clonotype. This sequence joins TRBV7-2 and TRBJ1-1; D is ambiguous. Trimming removed 2 bases from V and 4 bases from J, with 11 bases in between. Germline V CDR1 and CDR2: SGHTA, FQGNSA. The CDR3 covers 14 residues. CDR3 coding DNA: TGTGCCAGCAGCTTAAAATCAGGCGGCACTGAAGCTTTCTTT. Translation gives CASSLKSGGTEAFF.

This clonotype was picked up many times. The rearrangement joins TRBV7-8 to TRBJ2-3, with 12 bases aligning to TRBD2. V lost 5 bases, J lost 6 bases, and 12 bases stayed unmatched. The length of the CDR3 is 17 residues. Germline V gene sequence: CDR1 SGHVS, CDR2 FQNEAQ. CDR3 nucleotide sequence: TGTGCCAGCAGCAAGAGCCCACTAGCGGGAGGTGGGGATACGCAGTATTTT. Translation: CASSKSPLAGGGDTQYF.

The chain joins TRBV4-2 to TRBJ2-5; D is undetermined. V was clipped by 2 bases and J by 1 base, with 17 bases between them. This CDR3 is built from 17 residues. Germline loops: CDR1 LGHNA, CDR2 YNFKEQ. This chain's CDR3 is CASSQIGLGSLQETQYF. The CDR3 DNA follows: TGTGCCAGCAGCCAAATAGGTCTTGGTAGCCTCCAAGAGACCCAGTACTTC.

This rearrangement joins TRBV20-1 to TRBJ1-1, with D uncertain. The germline V and J ends were trimmed by 0 bases and 0 bases, with 8 bases remaining between them. CDR1 and CDR2 from the germline V gene are DFQATT and SNEGSKA (reference sequence). The CDR3 length is 14 residues. Here the CDR3 reads CSARDPFMNTEAFF. DNA of the CDR3: TGCAGTGCTAGAGATCCCTTTATGAACACTGAAGCTTTCTTT.

The rearrangement joins TRBV5-1 to TRBJ1-1; D gene unclear. V was trimmed by 0 bases and J by 0 bases, leaving 6 bases between them. The CDR3 contains 14 residues. The germline V gene encodes CDR1 SGHRS and CDR2 YFSETQ. CDR3 in DNA: TGCGCCAGCAGCTTGGTCGGGATGAACACTGAAGCTTTCTTT. Protein product: CASSLVGMNTEAFF. Using reference TRBV5-1 and TRBJ1-1 for the parts outside the CDR3, the full variable domain is KAGVTQTPRYLIKTRGQQVTLSCSPISGHRSVSWYQQTPGQGLQFLFEYFSETQRNKGNFPGRFSGRQFSNSRSEMNVSTLELGDSALYLCASSLVGMNTEAFFGQGTRLTVV.

The chain recombines TRBV7-9 with TRBJ2-3; TRBD2 matches at 9 bases. The CDR3 covers 16 residues. V dropped 1 base and J dropped 5; count of bases not matched to a gene: 7. Germline V gives CDR1 SEHNR, CDR2 FQNEAQ (reference sequence). This CDR3 reads CASSLGVGLAGDTQYF. The CDR3, as DNA: TGTGCCAGCAGCTTAGGGGTGGGACTAGCAGGAGATACGCAGTATTTT.

The chain links TRBV29-1 to TRBJ1-1, with 7 bases fitting TRBD1. The CDR3 runs 17 residues. The ends lost 5 bases at V and 5 bases at J; junction bases unmatched: 20. The germline CDR1 and CDR2 sequences are SQVTM and ANQGSEA. The CDR3 sequence is CSVFPGNRGLGGTEAFF. In nucleotides, the CDR3 is TGCAGCGTTTTCCCTGGGAACAGGGGATTAGGTGGGACTGAAGCTTTCTTT.

The chain links TRBV9 to TRBJ1-1; D call uncertain. This CDR3 is built from 13 residues. The germline V gene encodes CDR1 SGDLS and CDR2 YYNGEE. Trimming took 0 bases from V and 8 from J, leaving 11 bases between them. As DNA, the CDR3 is TGTGCCAGCAGCGTAGATCCGAGAGGGGAAGCTTTCTTT. Residues: CASSVDPRGEAFF.

The V gene is TRBV6-2 or TRBV6-3, the J gene TRBJ2-1; 12 nucleotides line up with TRBD2. This CDR3 region has 16 residues. Germline CDR1 is MNHEY and CDR2 is SVGEGT. V was pared by 0 bases and J by 8 bases, with 5 bases of the junction left unmatched. Written as DNA, the CDR3 is TGTGCCAGCAGTTACTCGACGACTAGCGGGAGTGATGAGCAGTTCTTC. Residues: CASSYSTTSGSDEQFF.

This clonotype was recorded at least ten times. CDR3 bases: TGTGCCAGTAGTTCGGACAGGTCGGGATTGCCCCAGCATTTT. This translates into CASSSDRSGLPQHF. This chain joins TRBV19 and TRBJ1-5; 7 bases fit TRBD1. CDR3 size: 14 residues. The V gene end was trimmed by 5 bases and the J gene end by 9 bases; junction bases not matched to a gene: 10. CDR1 and CDR2 from the germline V gene are LNHDA and SQIVND (reference sequence).

The V gene is TRBV20-1, the J gene TRBJ1-5; D is ambiguous. The length of the CDR3 is 13 residues. Germline V gene sequence: CDR1 DFQATT, CDR2 SNEGSKA (reference sequence). With 2 bases removed from V and 3 bases from J, the gap between germline ends came to 8 bases. CDR3 DNA sequence: TGCAGTGCTAGAAGCGGGTTCAATCAGCCCCAGCATTTT. This gives the protein CSARSGFNQPQHF.

In this sample, this clonotype turned up a few times. This sequence joins TRBV28 and TRBJ2-5; TRBD2 might be the D (5 bases). V was pared by 7 bases and J by 5 bases, with 14 bases between. CDR1 and CDR2 from the germline V gene are MDHEN and SYDVKM. This CDR3 has 13 amino acids. For the CDR3, the DNA is TGTGCCAGCAAAAGCGGCGGCCGGGAGACCCAGTACTTC. This sequence encodes CASKSGGRETQYF. The variable domain in full, completed from reference TRBV28 and TRBJ2-5, reads DVKVTQSSRYLVKRTGEKVFLECVQDMDHENMFWYRQDPGLGLRLIYFSYDVKMKEKGDIPEGYSVSREKKERFSLILESASTNQTSMYLCASKSGGRETQYFGPGTRLLVL.

The chain is built from TRBV7-9 and TRBJ1-5; no clear D. The CDR3 loop spans 16 amino acids. Looked up from germline, CDR1 is SEHNR and CDR2 is FQNEAQ (reference sequence). V was trimmed by 5 bases and J by 0 bases, leaving 14 bases between them. CDR3 sequence: CASSPGRAYSNQPQHF. In DNA form, the CDR3 reads TGTGCCAGCAGCCCCGGCCGTGCGTATAGCAATCAGCCCCAGCATTTT.

This clonotype has just one count. Likely a read error: the CDR3 ends without its conserved phenylalanine or tryptophan. The rearrangement joins TRBV6-2 or TRBV6-3 to TRBJ2-1; D is ambiguous. The CDR3 loop spans 16 amino acids. Germline CDR1 and CDR2: MNHEY and SVGEGT. Trimming removed 2 bases from V and 7 bases from J, with 18 bases in between. The CDR3 DNA sequence: TGTGCCAGCAGTTACCGGCGGACCGCCGGTCGTAATGAGCAGTTCCTC. Translation gives CASSYRRTAGRNEQFL.

This clonotype has a handful of counts. The J gene is TRBJ2-1, the V gene TRBV10-3; unclear D gene. Germline V gives CDR1 ENHRY, CDR2 SYGVKD. The CDR3 runs 13 residues. Deletions cut 3 bases from V and 7 bases from J, with 10 bases between. CDR3 sequence: CAISDGGWNEQFF. In nucleotides, the CDR3 is TGTGCCATCAGTGATGGTGGGTGGAATGAGCAGTTCTTC.

Many counts were recorded for this clonotype. The chain carries TRBV5-1 and TRBJ1-1, with no clear D. This CDR3 has 17 amino acids. The ends were cut back, 0 bases at V and 2 bases at J, with 17 bases in the middle. Germline CDR1 is SGHRS and CDR2 is YFSETQ. As DNA, the CDR3 is TGCGCCAGCAGCTTGGGAGTGGTGTCCGGCCCAAACACTGAAGCTTTCTTT. This translates into CASSLGVVSGPNTEAFF. Full variable domain (missing parts from reference TRBV5-1 and TRBJ1-1): KAGVTQTPRYLIKTRGQQVTLSCSPISGHRSVSWYQQTPGQGLQFLFEYFSETQRNKGNFPGRFSGRQFSNSRSEMNVSTLELGDSALYLCASSLGVVSGPNTEAFFGQGTRLTVV.

The sample holds a few counts of this clonotype. This chain connects TRBV7-2 to TRBJ2-5, with 12 nucleotides matching TRBD1. Germline CDR1 is SGHTA and CDR2 is FQGNSA. The junction had 4 bases not matched to a gene; V was cut back by 5 bases and J by 3 bases. The CDR3 runs 15 residues. CDR3 in amino acids: CASSPGQGAEETQYF. As DNA, the CDR3 is TGTGCCAGCAGCCCGGGACAGGGGGCGGAAGAGACCCAGTACTTC.

This clonotype was found many times. The chain links TRBV7-8 to TRBJ1-1; a possible D gene is TRBD1 (6 bases). V shed 2 bases and J shed 4 bases, with 20 bases lying between them. CDR3 length: 17 residues. In germline, CDR1 is SGHVS, CDR2 FQNEAQ. The CDR3: CASSLKGGVGGGTEAFF. The CDR3 DNA reads TGTGCCAGCAGCTTAAAGGGAGGGGTAGGGGGAGGCACTGAAGCTTTCTTT.

This chain uses TRBV28 with TRBJ2-1, with 13 bases aligning to TRBD2. Germline V gives CDR1 MDHEN, CDR2 SYDVKM. The V gene end was trimmed by 4 bases and the J gene end by 0 bases; junction bases not matched to a gene: 6. The CDR3 runs to 18 residues. The CDR3 spells CASSSGTSGKSSYNEQFF. The CDR3 nucleotides are TGTGCCAGCAGTTCCGGGACTAGCGGGAAAAGCTCCTACAATGAGCAGTTCTTC.

This clonotype came up many times. The chain couples TRBV7-3 to TRBJ2-2, with a possible D match to TRBD2 (6 bases). Trimming shortened V by 0 bases and J by 4 bases, and 12 bases separated the two germline ends. Germline lookup yields CDR1 SGHTA and CDR2 FQGTGA. This CDR3 comprises 16 residues. The CDR3 DNA reads TGTGCCAGCAGCTTAACGGTTAGCGGACCCACCGGGGAGCTGTTTTTT. This sequence encodes CASSLTVSGPTGELFF.

This clonotype was seen a few times. The chain links TRBV20-1 to TRBJ1-1; 7 bases align to TRBD1. Germline-derived CDR1 and CDR2 are DFQATT and SNEGSKA (reference sequence). V lost 3 bases and J lost 5; bases outside the gene matches: 9. There are 14 residues in the CDR3. The CDR3 nucleotides read TGCAGTGCTAGCTCAGACAGGGTGGGAACTGAAGCTTTCTTT. Its protein is CSASSDRVGTEAFF.

The chain has TRBV27 and TRBJ1-5, with a weak D call TRBD1 (5 bases). Trimming stripped 7 bases from V and 4 bases from J, with 14 bases between. CDR1 and CDR2 (germline): MNHEY, SMNVEV (reference sequence). The CDR3 length is 14 residues. CDR3 bases: TGTGCCAGCAAGGGGATAATACCTAATCAGCCCCAGCATTTT. Its protein is CASKGIIPNQPQHF.

The V gene is TRBV5-4, the J gene TRBJ1-2; 8 bases match TRBD1. With 3 bases clipped from V and 4 bases from J, the junction kept 5 bases outside the gene matches. Germline CDR1 is SGHNT and CDR2 is YYREEE (reference sequence). The CDR3 spans 14 residues. Here the CDR3 reads CASSSPGQVYGYTF. The CDR3 DNA reads TGTGCCAGCAGCTCCCCGGGACAGGTCTATGGCTACACCTTC.

The rearrangement uses TRBV7-8 and TRBJ2-3, with D perhaps given as TRBD1 or TRBD2 (5 bases each). Germline assignment: CDR1 SGHVS and CDR2 FQNEAQ. V gave up 5 bases and J gave up 3 bases, with 12 bases separating them. CDR3 length: 14 amino acids. This CDR3 is CASSQGRGTDTQYF. The CDR3 DNA sequence: TGTGCCAGCAGCCAGGGAAGAGGGACAGATACGCAGTATTTT.

Ten or more counts support this clonotype. The genes are TRBV7-2 and TRBJ1-5, with D unclear. The CDR3 totals 15 residues. With 2 bases removed from V and 5 bases from J, the gap between germline ends came to 13 bases. From germline, CDR1 is SGHTA and CDR2 FQGNSA. This CDR3 is CASSLREGPYQPQHF. CDR3 DNA: TGTGCCAGCAGCTTAAGGGAAGGCCCATATCAGCCCCAGCATTTT.

This clonotype was observed at least ten times. The chain recombines TRBV12-3 or TRBV12-4 with TRBJ2-7; the D is unclear. V was shortened by 1 base and J by 1 base, with 8 bases between the two germline ends. The length of the CDR3 is 14 residues. This chain's CDR3 is CASSLGWDSYEQYF. The CDR3 DNA sequence: TGTGCCAGCAGTTTAGGTTGGGATTCCTACGAGCAGTACTTC.

Of note for this clonotype: A junction end diverges from the germline sequence, so it may reflect a read error. J is TRBJ1-2 and V is TRBV5-8, with a possible D match to TRBD1 (5 bases). Germline CDR1 is SGHTS and CDR2 is YDEGEE. This CDR3 comprises 11 residues. The CDR3 loop is CANSPRQGATF. In DNA form, the CDR3 reads TGTGCCAACAGCCCCCGCCAGGGCGCAACCTTC.

The chain has TRBV6-2 or TRBV6-3 and TRBJ2-3, with D possibly TRBD2 on 7 matching bases. The CDR3 consists of 17 residues. Looked up from germline, CDR1 is MNHEY and CDR2 is SVGEGT. The V gene lost 7 bases and the J gene lost 6 bases, with 26 bases spanning the gap. The CDR3 nucleotides read TGTGCCAGCACTTCCCCCCGGGGGGCACCGACCCACGATACGCAGTATTTT. As protein: CASTSPRGAPTHDTQYF.